This passage covers 3 T cell receptor beta chains from one sample sequenced in a study of T cell changes during pregnancy in multiple sclerosis. TCRdb's copy holds only in-frame clones and misses some; the assay was immunoSEQ multiplex PCR. The sample includes approximately 51,000 clones, roughly 94% seen only once; the top ten take about 0.5%. The material sequenced was CD4+ T cells from peripheral blood mononuclear cells, taken in the second trimester of pregnancy. These receptors were taken from a female donor with multiple sclerosis, enrolled in a pregnancy study.

This chain connects TRBV7-6 to TRBJ1-5; D may be TRBD1 (6 bases). Trimming shortened V by 5 bases and J by 7 bases, and 18 bases separated the two germline ends. This CDR3 has 15 amino acids. Germline V gene sequence: CDR1 SGHVS, CDR2 FNYEAQ. As DNA, the CDR3 is TGTGCCAGCAGCGTAACAAACAGGGCCGGCCAGCCCCAGCATTTT. This encodes CASSVTNRAGQPQHF.

A single count supports this clone. The chain uses TRBV7-2 and TRBJ2-1, with 11 bases lining up with TRBD2. After removal of 1 base from V and 7 bases from J, the junction contained 6 bases not matched to a gene. CDR3 length: 16 residues. Per the germline V gene, CDR1 is SGHTA and CDR2 is FQGNSA. CDR3 in amino acids: CASSLGLAGGGNEQFF. DNA for the CDR3: TGTGCCAGCAGCTTAGGTCTAGCGGGGGGTGGGAATGAGCAGTTCTTC. The whole variable domain, remainder taken from reference TRBV7-2 and TRBJ2-1, is GAGVSQSPSNKVTEKGKDVELRCDPISGHTALYWYRQSLGQGLEFLIYFQGNSAPDKSGLPSDRFSAERTGGSVSTLTIQRTQQEDSAVYLCASSLGLAGGGNEQFFGPGTRLTVL.

The chain joins TRBV12-5 to TRBJ2-3; TRBD1 matches 11 bases. Germline V gene sequence: CDR1 LGHNT, CDR2 FRNRAP. V trimming: 2 bases; J trimming: 3 bases; junction bases outside the gene matches: 4. CDR3 length: 16 residues. The CDR3 nucleotides read TGTGCTAGTGGTTTGACCGGACAGGGGGCAACAGATACGCAGTATTTT. As protein: CASGLTGQGATDTQYF.